Included here is one TCR beta chain sequence, with context. What it binds is not known. The PCR employed 60 Vbeta primers together with 13 Jbeta primers. Assay used: immunoSEQ multiplex PCR; TCRdb lists only in-frame clones, some missing. The sample records about 120,000 clones, 80% to 85% being singletons. The sample originates from a study of cytomegalovirus exposure and HLA in healthy donors. Regarding the study as a whole: Sequencing depth roughly uniform across donors was assumed in presence/absence analyses.

The ends lost 4 bases at V and 6 bases at J; junction bases unmatched: 9. The CDR3 contains 15 residues. In germline, CDR1 is LGHNT, CDR2 FRNRAP. The sample was PBMCs. The receptor was isolated from a woman between 35 and 50 years old in good health and CMV-seronegative. The chain recombines TRBV12-5 with TRBJ1-2, with TRBD1 matching over 9 bases. CDR3 DNA: TGTGCTAGTGGTTCGGGGGACAGGGAGTCAGATGGCTACACCTTC. This codes for CASGSGDRESDGYTF.